One TCR beta chain is described in this entry. V lost 1 base and J 3 bases, leaving 11 bases between the germline ends. This CDR3 contains 14 residues. The germline V gene has CDR1 SGHRS and CDR2 YFSETQ. Sequencing was performed with immunoSEQ multiplex PCR; in TCRdb, only in-frame clones are kept and a portion is missing. The table includes roughly 43,000 clones, around 84% detected once. The entry originates in a study of blood T cell repertoires in COVID-19. The clonotype comes from a woman aged 70-85 years in a cohort sampled during active COVID-19. The chain combines TRBV5-1 with TRBJ2-7, with a tentative D call TRBD2 (6 bases). Source material: peripheral blood. CDR3 coding DNA: TGCGCCAGCAGCTTGTCTCCTAGCGTCTACGAGCAGTACTTC. Protein sequence: CASSLSPSVYEQYF.